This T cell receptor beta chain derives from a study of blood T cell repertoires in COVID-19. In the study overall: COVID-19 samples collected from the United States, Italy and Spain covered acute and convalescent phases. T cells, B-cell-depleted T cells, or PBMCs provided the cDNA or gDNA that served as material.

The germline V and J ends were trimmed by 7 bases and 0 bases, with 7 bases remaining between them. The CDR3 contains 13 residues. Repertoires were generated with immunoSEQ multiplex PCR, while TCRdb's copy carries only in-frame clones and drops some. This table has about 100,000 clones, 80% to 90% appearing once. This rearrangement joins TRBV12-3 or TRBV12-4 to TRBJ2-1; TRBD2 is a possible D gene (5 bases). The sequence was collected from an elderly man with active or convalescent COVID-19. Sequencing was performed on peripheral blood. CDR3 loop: CASTGSSYNEQFF. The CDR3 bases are TGTGCCAGCACTGGGAGCTCCTACAATGAGCAGTTCTTC.